The 28 T cell receptor beta chains below were found in one sample sequenced in a study of cytomegalovirus exposure and HLA in healthy donors (dated by TCRdb to 2016 to 2017). Library preparation employed the immunoSEQ multiplex PCR assay. A mixture of 60 forward primers for TCR Vbeta segments and 13 reverse primers for TCR Jbeta segments was used in the multiplex PCR. Drawn from immuneACCESS, this table holds only the in-frame rearrangements with V and J called that TCRdb kept. Clones are partly lost; checked studies trace under half to an unresolved V gene and leave the rest unexplained. Recorded for this sample are 130,000 or so clones; roughly three fifths of them occurred a single time. The top ten clones comprise less than 2.5% of the sample. The sequenced sample was PBMCs. These receptors all come from a woman aged 40 to 55 in good health and CMV-seronegative.

The genes are TRBV19 and TRBJ1-2; 8 nucleotides align to TRBD1. Germline V gene data show CDR1 as LNHDA and CDR2 as SQIVND (reference sequence). This CDR3 has 14 amino acids. V trimming: 7 bases; J trimming: 4 bases; junction bases outside the gene matches: 8. The CDR3 nucleotides are TGTGCCAGTATGGGCAGGGGGCTAATCTATGGCTACACCTTC. Amino acids: CASMGRGLIYGYTF. The full variable domain, in which reference TRBV19 and TRBJ1-2 provide the parts outside the CDR3, is DGGITQSPKYLFRKEGQNVTLSCEQNLNHDAMYWYRQDPGQGLRLIYYSQIVNDFQKGDIAEGYSVSREKKESFPLTVTSAQKNPTAFYLCASMGRGLIYGYTFGSGTRLTVV.

This clone was observed once. This chain connects TRBV5-5 to TRBJ1-5; 8 bases map to TRBD1. The CDR3 loop spans 16 amino acids. Germline values: CDR1 SGHKS, CDR2 YYEKEE (reference sequence). V gave up 3 bases and J gave up 5 bases; unmatched junction bases: 10. The CDR3 sequence: CASSSSTGTGDQPQHF. CDR3 in DNA: TGTGCCAGCAGCTCGTCTACCGGGACAGGAGATCAGCCCCAGCATTTT.

The chain joins TRBV5-6 to TRBJ1-1; no clear D. Germline lookup yields CDR1 SGHDT and CDR2 YYEEEE. The V and J ends lost 1 base and 5 bases respectively, with 21 bases between them. CDR3 length: 17 residues. The CDR3 sequence: CASSLWADPWSGTEAFF. CDR3 coding DNA: TGTGCCAGCAGCTTGTGGGCAGACCCGTGGTCTGGGACTGAAGCTTTCTTT.

This clone showed up just a few times. The V gene is TRBV4-3, the J gene TRBJ1-2; possibly TRBD1 for D (6 bases). Deletions cut 1 base from V and 0 bases from J, with 12 bases between. The CDR3 covers 16 residues. CDR1 and CDR2 from the germline V gene are LGHNA and YSLEER. As DNA, the CDR3 is TGCGCCAGCAGCCAAGTGGCGGGGGCGCCTAACTATGGCTACACCTTC. Translating gives CASSQVAGAPNYGYTF.

The V and J genes are TRBV19 and TRBJ1-5; a possible D gene is TRBD1 (6 bases). The germline V and J ends were trimmed by 6 bases and 4 bases, with 10 bases remaining between them. This CDR3 spans 13 amino acids. Germline V CDR1 and CDR2: LNHDA, SQIVND (reference sequence). This chain's CDR3 is CASRQGINQPQHF. CDR3 DNA: TGTGCCAGTAGACAGGGCATAAATCAGCCCCAGCATTTT.

The chain has TRBV6-1 and TRBJ1-5; D gene unclear. Germline CDR1 MNHNS, CDR2 SASEGT. Trimming pared 0 bases from V and 6 bases from J, leaving 15 bases between. The CDR3 extends over 16 amino acids. The CDR3 DNA reads TGTGCCAGCAGTGAAGCGGGCGGGTTTCCAGTTCAGCCCCAGCATTTT. Protein product: CASSEAGGFPVQPQHF.

The chain links TRBV7-6 to TRBJ1-5, with TRBD1 as a possible D gene (5 bases). This CDR3 is 14 amino acids long. Trimming took off 5 bases at V and 2 bases at J, with 10 bases between the two ends. Germline CDR1 and CDR2: SGHVS and FNYEAQ. The CDR3 region is CASSVRERNQPQHF. Written as DNA, the CDR3 is TGTGCCAGCAGCGTCAGGGAACGCAATCAGCCCCAGCATTTT.

The CDR3 bases are TGTGCCTGGAGTTCGGGGACAACCTACGAGCAGTACTTC. Protein sequence: CAWSSGTTYEQYF. The V and J genes are TRBV30 and TRBJ2-7; D is possibly TRBD1 (6 bases). Germline values: CDR1 GTSNPN, CDR2 SVGIG (reference sequence). V shed 2 bases and J shed 2 bases, with 10 bases lying between them. CDR3 length: 13 residues.

This clone was detected only once. For the CDR3, the DNA is TGTGCCAGCAGCTTGGGCGGGGGGTCTACCTACGAGCAGTACTTC. Protein sequence: CASSLGGGSTYEQYF. V is TRBV5-4 and J is TRBJ2-7, with 8 bases fitting TRBD2. The germline gives CDR1 SGHNT, CDR2 YYREEE (reference sequence). The CDR3 length is 15 residues. V lost 0 bases and J lost 2; bases outside the gene matches: 4.

This chain connects TRBV6-1 to TRBJ1-5, with TRBD1 identical over 7 bases. Per germline, CDR1 MNHNS and CDR2 SASEGT. The V segment lost 8 bases and the J segment 4 bases; nucleotides outside the gene matches: 11. The CDR3 extends over 15 amino acids. CDR3 in DNA: TGTGCCAGCTTGCTAGGACAGGCAATAAATCAGCCCCAGCATTTT. Protein: CASLLGQAINQPQHF.

This clone was seen more than once but under ten times. This sequence joins TRBV4-1 and TRBJ1-6; D unresolved. The CDR3 extends over 13 amino acids. Germline values: CDR1 MGHRA, CDR2 YSYEKL. V lost 3 bases to trimming and J lost 8 bases, with 8 bases between them. CDR3 coding DNA: TGCGCCAGCAGCCAGGCGGCCTATTCACCCCTCCACTTT. It codes for CASSQAAYSPLHF.

Only a few counts were recorded for this clone. CDR3 amino acids: CASSLAQTGSTEAFF. The CDR3 DNA sequence: TGCGCCAGCAGCTTGGCCCAGACAGGTTCCACTGAAGCTTTCTTT. The chain employs TRBV5-1 and TRBJ1-1; weak D call: TRBD1 (6 bases). The CDR3 has 15 amino acids. Looked up from germline, CDR1 is SGHRS and CDR2 is YFSETQ. Trimming left V 0 bases short and J 4 bases short, with 13 bases between.

The chain links TRBV5-6 to TRBJ2-1; 11 bases line up with TRBD2. Germline lookup yields CDR1 SGHDT and CDR2 YYEEEE. With 5 bases clipped from V and 0 bases from J, the junction kept 7 bases outside the gene matches. CDR3 length: 17 residues. The CDR3 nucleotides read TGTGCCAGCAGGAAGACGGGACTAGCGGACTCCTACAATGAGCAGTTCTTC. Translating gives CASRKTGLADSYNEQFF.

This clone turned up a few times. The chain has TRBV25-1 and TRBJ2-3, with D uncertain. V was trimmed by 1 base and J by 10 bases, leaving 15 bases between them. The CDR3 contains 14 residues. Germline-derived CDR1 and CDR2 are MGHDK and SYGVNS. The CDR3 coding sequence is TGTGCCAGCAGTGAATCCCTCCTTTTCCTTGCGCAGTATTTT. This translates into CASSESLLFLAQYF.

This clone appeared a few times. The V gene is TRBV5-1, the J gene TRBJ2-1; a weak D match, TRBD1 (6 bases). This CDR3 has 16 residues. CDR1 and CDR2 from the germline V gene are SGHRS and YFSETQ. Trimming took off 4 bases at V and 0 bases at J, with 14 bases between the two ends. This chain's CDR3 is CASSVQGTGSYNEQFF. Written as DNA, the CDR3 is TGCGCCAGCAGCGTACAGGGTACCGGCTCCTACAATGAGCAGTTCTTC.

The CDR3 protein is CASSAQVTPGDGYTF. The CDR3 DNA sequence: TGTGCCAGCAGCGCCCAGGTCACCCCAGGCGATGGCTACACCTTC. The V and J genes are TRBV7-2 and TRBJ1-2; D remains unclear. CDR1 and CDR2 (germline): SGHTA, FQGNSA. Trimming cost V 5 bases and J 6 bases, with 19 bases left between them. The length of the CDR3 is 15 residues.

This clone was detected a few times. V usage is TRBV29-1 and J usage is TRBJ2-3, with 9 bases that match TRBD1. The CDR3 runs to 14 residues. Germline loops: CDR1 SQVTM, CDR2 ANQGSEA. After removal of 5 bases from V and 4 bases from J, the junction contained 7 bases not matched to a gene. CDR3 region: CSVLTGGLADTQYF. CDR3 bases: TGCAGCGTTCTTACAGGGGGCTTAGCAGATACGCAGTATTTT.

V and J are TRBV11-2 and TRBJ2-7; 10 nucleotides align to TRBD1. Trimming removed 4 bases from V and 2 bases from J; junction bases left unmatched: 8. The CDR3 is made up of 16 amino acids. Germline loops: CDR1 SGHAT, CDR2 FQNNGV. As DNA, the CDR3 is TGTGCCAGCAGCTACGCCGGGACAGGGGTGGCCTACGAGCAGTACTTC. Residues: CASSYAGTGVAYEQYF.

This rearrangement joins TRBV14 to TRBJ2-2; maybe TRBD2 (5 bases). The CDR3 runs to 14 residues. V lost 4 bases, J lost 6 bases, and 12 bases lay in between. The germline V gene has CDR1 SGHDN and CDR2 FVKESK. This chain's CDR3 is CASSPGVIAGELFF. CDR3 bases: TGTGCCAGCAGCCCCGGGGTTATTGCCGGGGAGCTGTTTTTT.

This sequence joins TRBV4-2 and TRBJ1-1, with D possibly being TRBD1 (5 bases). The CDR3 has 16 residues. The germline V and J ends were trimmed by 0 bases and 4 bases, with 15 bases remaining between them. Germline V CDR1 and CDR2: LGHNA, YNFKEQ. The CDR3 sequence: CASSQDVGYRGTEAFF. CDR3 in DNA: TGTGCCAGCAGCCAAGATGTGGGGTATAGGGGCACTGAAGCTTTCTTT.

The chain is built from TRBV19 and TRBJ2-7; TRBD1 might be the D (5 bases). This CDR3 is 14 amino acids long. Trimming took off 6 bases at V and 2 bases at J, with 14 bases between the two ends. The germline V gene encodes CDR1 LNHDA and CDR2 SQIVND (reference sequence). The DNA of the CDR3 is TGTGCCAGTAGCTCTTTACAGGCTCCCTACGAGCAGTACTTC. It specifies CASSSLQAPYEQYF.

The chain is built from TRBV7-2 and TRBJ1-5, with D uncertain. V was cut by 0 bases and J by 9 bases, with 6 bases left in between. Germline-derived CDR1 and CDR2 are SGHTA and FQGNSA. CDR3 length: 12 amino acids. Here the CDR3 DNA reads TGTGCCAGCAGCTTAGCGACGGGGCCCCAGCATTTT. Translation gives CASSLATGPQHF.

Concerning this clone itself: The junction does not match germline at one end; this may be a read error. V is TRBV30 and J is TRBJ1-5; a weak D match, TRBD1 (6 bases). CDR3 size: 13 residues. Germline V gene data show CDR1 as GTSNPN and CDR2 as SVGIG (reference sequence). Here the CDR3 reads CAWSTQGNQPQHF. The DNA of the CDR3 is TGTGCCTGGAGTACCCAGGGGAATCAGCCTCAGCATTTT. The complete variable domain, with remaining parts taken from reference TRBV30 and TRBJ1-5, reads SQTIHQWPATLVQPVGSPLSLECTVEGTSNPNLYWYRQAAGRGLQLLFYSVGIGQISSEVPQNLSASRPQDRQFILSSKKLLLSDSGFYLCAWSTQGNQPQHFGDGTRLSIL.

The chain uses TRBV7-2 and TRBJ1-3; D ambiguous. The CDR3 length is 13 residues. Trimming removed 2 bases at V and 4 bases at J, with 6 bases between. Germline V gives CDR1 SGHTA, CDR2 FQGNSA. CDR3 nucleotides: TGTGCCAGCAGCTTATTTGAGGGAAACACCATATATTTT. Translation gives CASSLFEGNTIYF.

The chain carries TRBV4-2 and TRBJ2-3; 9 bases line up with TRBD2. V was pared by 2 bases and J by 4 bases, with 13 bases of the junction left unmatched. This CDR3 comprises 18 residues. The germline V gene encodes CDR1 LGHNA and CDR2 YNFKEQ. The CDR3 region has the DNA TGTGCCAGCAGCCAAAAAATCGCCGGGACTAGCCAAGCAGATACGCAGTATTTT. The encoded protein is CASSQKIAGTSQADTQYF.

This clone appeared a single time. The V and J genes are TRBV5-4 and TRBJ1-1; D might be TRBD1 (6 bases). Trimming pared 2 bases from V and 5 bases from J, leaving 16 bases between. Germline-derived CDR1 and CDR2 are SGHNT and YYREEE (reference sequence). The CDR3 spans 15 residues. The CDR3 DNA reads TGTGCCAGCAGCTTCCGGGAGGGGGTAGGGACTGAAGCTTTCTTT. It translates to CASSFREGVGTEAFF.

This clone occurred once. V usage is TRBV6-5 and J usage is TRBJ1-2, with TRBD1 identical over 8 bases. This CDR3 region has 15 residues. Germline V gene data show CDR1 as MNHEY and CDR2 as SVGAGI. The V segment lost 2 bases and the J segment 8 bases; nucleotides outside the gene matches: 10. The CDR3 DNA reads TGTGCCAGCAGTTACCTCCGGACAGGGAAGTCGGGCTACACCTTC. It encodes CASSYLRTGKSGYTF.

The J gene is TRBJ2-3, the V gene TRBV6-6; 9 nucleotides line up with TRBD2. After removal of 5 bases from V and 4 bases from J, the junction contained 10 bases not matched to a gene. The germline CDR1 and CDR2 sequences are MNHNY and SVGAGI (reference sequence). This CDR3 region has 16 residues. The CDR3 DNA reads as TGTGCCAGCAGTCGTACAGCGGGGGGCGGTGCAGATACGCAGTATTTT. It is translated as CASSRTAGGGADTQYF.